What follows describes a single TCR beta chain. Its specificity is unknown. TCRdb's table, derived via immunoSEQ multiplex PCR, lists solely in-frame clones and lacks some. The sample has under 150,000 clones; roughly 85% are singletons. J lost 7 bases, V lost 2 bases, and 13 bases had no gene match. This CDR3 spans 16 amino acids. The germline V gene encodes CDR1 LNHNV and CDR2 YYDKDF (reference sequence). This sample stems from a study of Ad26.COV2.S vaccination and SARS-CoV-2 variants. Study-level findings and limits: Vaccinees showed greater spike-specific TCR breadth than placebo recipients. Researchers cautioned that TCR breadth and depth analyses may have underestimated total T cell responses. Participants given vaccine showed non-spike TCR breadth similar to that of placebo recipients.

The V and J genes are TRBV15 and TRBJ1-2, with TRBD1 matching 7 bases. The TCR originated in a human donor who had recovered from COVID-19. The sequencing used peripheral blood, collected after recovery from COVID-19. CDR3 sequence: CATSRPQGTGETGYTF. The CDR3 DNA follows: TGTGCCACCAGCAGACCCCAGGGAACAGGGGAGACTGGCTACACCTTC.